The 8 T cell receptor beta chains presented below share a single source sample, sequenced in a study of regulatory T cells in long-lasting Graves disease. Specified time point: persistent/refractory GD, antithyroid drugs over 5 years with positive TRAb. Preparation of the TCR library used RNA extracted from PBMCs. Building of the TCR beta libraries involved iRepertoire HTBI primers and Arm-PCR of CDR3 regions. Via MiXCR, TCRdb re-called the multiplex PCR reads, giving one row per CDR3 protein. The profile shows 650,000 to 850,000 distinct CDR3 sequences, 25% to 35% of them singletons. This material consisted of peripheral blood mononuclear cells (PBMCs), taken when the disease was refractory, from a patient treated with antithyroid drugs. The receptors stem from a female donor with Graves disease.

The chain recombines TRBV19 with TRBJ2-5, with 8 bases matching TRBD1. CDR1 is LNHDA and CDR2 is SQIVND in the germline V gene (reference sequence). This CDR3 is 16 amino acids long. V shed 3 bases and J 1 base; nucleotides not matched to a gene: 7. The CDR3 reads CASSILPGGTQETQYF. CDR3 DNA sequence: TGTGCCAGTAGTATCCTCCCAGGGGGCACCCAAGAGACCCAGTACTTC.

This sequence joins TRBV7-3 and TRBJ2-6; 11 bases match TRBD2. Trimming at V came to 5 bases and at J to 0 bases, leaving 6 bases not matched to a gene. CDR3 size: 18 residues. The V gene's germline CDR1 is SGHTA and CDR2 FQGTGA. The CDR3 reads CASSPTSGKTSGANVLTF. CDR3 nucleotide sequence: TGTGCCAGCAGCCCGACTAGCGGGAAAACCTCTGGGGCCAACGTCCTGACTTTC.

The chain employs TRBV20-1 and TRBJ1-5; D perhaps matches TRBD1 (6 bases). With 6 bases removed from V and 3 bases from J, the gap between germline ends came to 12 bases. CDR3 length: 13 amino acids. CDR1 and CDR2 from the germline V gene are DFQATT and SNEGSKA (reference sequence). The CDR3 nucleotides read TGCAGTGCGGGAAGGGGGACCAATCAGCCCCAGCATTTT. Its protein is CSAGRGTNQPQHF.

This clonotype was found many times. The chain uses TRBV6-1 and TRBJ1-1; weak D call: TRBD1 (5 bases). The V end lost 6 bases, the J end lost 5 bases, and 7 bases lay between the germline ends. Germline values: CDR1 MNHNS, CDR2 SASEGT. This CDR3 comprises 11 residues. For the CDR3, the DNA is TGTGCCAGCAGATCAGGGACTGAAGCTTTCTTT. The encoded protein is CASRSGTEAFF.

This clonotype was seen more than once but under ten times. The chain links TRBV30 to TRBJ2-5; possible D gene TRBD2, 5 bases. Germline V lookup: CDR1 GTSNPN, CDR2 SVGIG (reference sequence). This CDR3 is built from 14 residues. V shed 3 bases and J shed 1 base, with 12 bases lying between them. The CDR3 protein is CAWSASGSQETQYF. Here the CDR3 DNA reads TGTGCCTGGAGCGCCAGCGGCTCCCAAGAGACCCAGTACTTC.

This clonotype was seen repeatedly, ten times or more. The CDR3 loop reads CASSATRGHEKLFF. CDR3 sequence (DNA): TGTGCCAGCTCAGCCACCCGGGGTCATGAAAAACTGTTTTTT. The chain employs TRBV18 and TRBJ1-4; D gene unclear. CDR1 is KGHSH and CDR2 is LQKENI in the germline V gene. Trimming stripped 5 bases from V and 6 bases from J, with 13 bases between. CDR3 length: 14 amino acids.

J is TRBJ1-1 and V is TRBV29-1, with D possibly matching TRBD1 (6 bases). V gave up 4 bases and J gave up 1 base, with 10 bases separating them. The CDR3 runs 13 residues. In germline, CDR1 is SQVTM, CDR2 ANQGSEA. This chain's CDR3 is CSVGSDRNTEAFF. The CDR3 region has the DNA TGCAGCGTTGGGTCGGACAGGAACACTGAAGCTTTCTTT.

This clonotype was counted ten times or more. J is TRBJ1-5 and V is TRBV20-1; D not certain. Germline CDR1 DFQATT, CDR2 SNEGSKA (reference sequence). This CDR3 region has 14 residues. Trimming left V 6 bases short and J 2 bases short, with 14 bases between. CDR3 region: CSAPVRAGNQPQHF. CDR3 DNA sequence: TGCAGTGCCCCCGTGAGGGCGGGCAATCAGCCCCAGCATTTT.